Listed below are T cell receptor beta chains from one sample, sequenced in a study of T cell responses to AZD1222 COVID-19 vaccine. TCRdb keeps only in-frame clones here, not all; method: immunoSEQ multiplex PCR. The sample yields around 78,000 clones, approximately 90% seen once. The sample was peripheral blood, taken 28 days after the second AZD1222 dose. These receptors were obtained from an adult who received the AZD1222 COVID-19 vaccine. The CDR3 runs from the conserved cysteine through the conserved F or W.

TRBV7-3	TRBJ2-1	12	CASQVRNNEQFF
TRBV10-3	TRBJ2-7	14	CAISHGTSSYEQYF
TRBV11-3	TRBJ1-1	12	CASSFGGTEAFF
TRBV19	TRBJ1-5	15	CASRGTVYSNQPQHF
TRBV5-6	TRBJ2-7	17	CASSLARTGWSTYEQYF
TRBV29-1	TRBJ1-5	14	CSVVPTGVNQPQHF
TRBV11-2	TRBJ2-7	17	CASSLDTSGSGTYEQYF
TRBV5-6	TRBJ2-7	16	CASSHLQGRSSYEQYF
TRBV28	TRBJ1-5	16	CASSSSRGQGAQPQHF
TRBV30	TRBJ1-3	17	CAWREKGTSNSGNTIYF
TRBV4-2	TRBJ1-1	15	CASSQKEQPELEAFF
TRBV2	TRBJ1-2	14	CASHKGNPGQSGTF
TRBV5-1	TRBJ2-7	16	CASSLGGTGPPYEQYF
TRBV7-9	TRBJ1-2	12	CASSFGTYGYTF
TRBV4-3	TRBJ1-5	15	CASSQGGHSNQPQHF
TRBV7-8	TRBJ1-6	14	CASSFANYNSPLHF
TRBV5-1	TRBJ2-1	12	CASSLEVNEQFF
TRBV5-1	TRBJ1-1	17	CASSLKWWGKEDTEAFF
TRBV9	TRBJ1-1	14	CASSVVPEGSEAFF
TRBV11-2	TRBJ2-4	15	CASSPNGVGKNIQYF